The source of this TCR beta chain is a study of cytomegalovirus exposure and HLA in healthy donors. This clone showed up just once. Antigen: not known. In the PCR, 60 Vbeta and 13 Jbeta primers were used. Assay used: immunoSEQ multiplex PCR; TCRdb lists only in-frame clones, some missing. The data hold some 270,000 clones, with 80% observed a single time. Study results and caveats: The investigators catalogued under 200 TCR beta chains as cytomegalovirus-associated. Immune exposure was documented only through CMV serostatus.

Germline V gene data show CDR1 as SGDLS and CDR2 as YYNGEE. The CDR3 covers 14 residues. V lost 2 bases and J lost 3; bases outside the gene matches: 3. It was healthy bone marrow donors who served as donors. Input material: PBMCs. The TCR comes from a girl aged 2 to 9 in good health and CMV-seronegative. The chain carries TRBV9 and TRBJ2-5, with 8 bases matching TRBD2. The CDR3 protein is CASSVTSVKETQYF. CDR3 nucleotides: TGTGCCAGCAGCGTGACTAGCGTAAAAGAGACCCAGTACTTC.